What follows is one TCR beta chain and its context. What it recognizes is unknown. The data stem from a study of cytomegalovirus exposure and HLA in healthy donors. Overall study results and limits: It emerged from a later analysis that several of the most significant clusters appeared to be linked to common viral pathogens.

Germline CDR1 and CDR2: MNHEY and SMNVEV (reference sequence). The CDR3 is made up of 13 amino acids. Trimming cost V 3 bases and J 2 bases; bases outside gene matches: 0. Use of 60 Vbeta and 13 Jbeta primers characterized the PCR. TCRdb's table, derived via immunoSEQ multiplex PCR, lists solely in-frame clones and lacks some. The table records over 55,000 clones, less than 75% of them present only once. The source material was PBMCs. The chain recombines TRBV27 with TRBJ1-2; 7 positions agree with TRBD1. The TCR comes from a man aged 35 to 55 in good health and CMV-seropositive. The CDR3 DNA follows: TGTGCCAGCAGTTTGGACAGGAACTATGGCTACACCTTC. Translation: CASSLDRNYGYTF.